The 13 T cell receptor beta chains in this list originate from one sample, sequenced in a study of breast tumors, draining lymph nodes, adjacent tissues. TCRdb re-called the multiplex PCR reads through MiXCR, storing one row per CDR3 protein. The table records approximately 23,000 distinct CDR3 sequences, 60% to 70% of them present only once. The sequenced sample consisted of tumor-adjacent breast tissue. The receptors originated from a female donor with breast cancer. Some clones in this sample may be carry-over from other donors' samples.

J is TRBJ1-2 and V is TRBV5-6, with D perhaps TRBD1 (5 bases). Trimming pared 9 bases from V and 4 bases from J, leaving 19 bases between. Germline CDR1 SGHDT, CDR2 YYEEEE. The CDR3 sequence is 14 residues long. The CDR3 nucleotides are TGTGCCAACAACAGAAATTGGGGGGGCTATGGCTACACCTTC. Residues: CANNRNWGGYGYTF. The variable domain in full, with the rest retrieved from reference TRBV5-6 and TRBJ1-2, is DAGVTQSPTHLIKTRGQQVTLRCSPKSGHDTVSWYQQALGQGPQFIFQYYEEEERQRGNFPDRFSGHQFPNYSSELNVNALLLGDSALYLCANNRNWGGYGYTFGSGTRLTVV.

The V and J genes are TRBV5-1 and TRBJ1-6; unclear D gene. This CDR3 has 14 residues. The germline gives CDR1 SGHRS, CDR2 YFSETQ. Trimming removed 1 base at V and 7 bases at J, with 9 bases between. CDR3 nucleotide sequence: TGCGCCAGCAGCTTGTCATTTTCCAATTCACCCCTCCACTTT. Residues: CASSLSFSNSPLHF.

V gene TRBV4-2 combines with J gene TRBJ2-7, with a weak D call TRBD2 (5 bases). The CDR3 consists of 17 residues. The germline gives CDR1 LGHNA, CDR2 YNFKEQ. Trimming shortened V by 0 bases and J by 1 base, and 16 bases separated the two germline ends. The CDR3 is CASSQEGGLTKSYEQYF. Here the CDR3 DNA reads TGTGCCAGCAGCCAAGAAGGCGGGCTTACAAAGTCCTACGAGCAGTACTTC.

This rearrangement joins TRBV4-1 to TRBJ2-3, with D perhaps TRBD1 (6 bases). This CDR3 contains 14 residues. CDR1 is MGHRA, CDR2 YSYEKL, per germline. V was clipped by 4 bases and J by 2 bases, with 10 bases between them. CDR3: CASSLRTATDTQYF. In nucleotides, the CDR3 is TGCGCCAGCAGCCTGAGGACAGCCACAGATACGCAGTATTTT.

The CDR3 spells CASSIRESEQYF. The CDR3 DNA is TGTGCCAGTAGTATAAGAGAGAGCGAGCAGTACTTC. This rearrangement joins TRBV19 to TRBJ2-7; no firm D call. This CDR3 is 12 amino acids long. Trimming removed 2 bases at V and 6 bases at J, with 8 bases between. The germline V gene encodes CDR1 LNHDA and CDR2 SQIVND (reference sequence). Filled out from reference TRBV19 and TRBJ2-7, the complete variable domain reads DGGITQSPKYLFRKEGQNVTLSCEQNLNHDAMYWYRQDPGQGLRLIYYSQIVNDFQKGDIAEGYSVSREKKESFPLTVTSAQKNPTAFYLCASSIRESEQYFGPGTRLTVT.

The CDR3 sequence: CASSAGLAGEVGYEQYF. In DNA form, the CDR3 reads TGTGCCAGCAGCGCGGGACTAGCGGGAGAAGTCGGGTACGAGCAGTACTTC. The chain joins TRBV5-6 to TRBJ2-7, with 14 bases matching TRBD2. V was pared by 4 bases and J by 4 bases, with 10 bases of the junction left unmatched. CDR1 and CDR2 from the germline V gene are SGHDT and YYEEEE. The CDR3 runs 17 residues. The whole variable domain, filled in from reference TRBV5-6 and TRBJ2-7, reads DAGVTQSPTHLIKTRGQQVTLRCSPKSGHDTVSWYQQALGQGPQFIFQYYEEEERQRGNFPDRFSGHQFPNYSSELNVNALLLGDSALYLCASSAGLAGEVGYEQYFGPGTRLTVT.

J is TRBJ2-1 and V is TRBV9, with 7 bases identical to TRBD2. Germline V gene sequence: CDR1 SGDLS, CDR2 YYNGEE. This CDR3 spans 16 amino acids. The V and J ends lost 0 bases and 7 bases, in that order; junction bases with no gene match: 10. CDR3 in amino acids: CASSVGPTSSGNEQFF. The DNA for the CDR3 is TGTGCCAGCAGCGTAGGCCCGACTAGCAGCGGGAATGAGCAGTTCTTC.

The chain uses TRBV20-1 and TRBJ2-3; TRBD2 matches 7 bases. The CDR3 has 16 amino acids. Looked up from germline, CDR1 is DFQATT and CDR2 is SNEGSKA (reference sequence). Trimming removed 6 bases from V and 2 bases from J; junction bases left unmatched: 14. The DNA of the CDR3 is TGCAGTGCCCACCCCCGCCTAGCGGCCTACACAGATACGCAGTATTTT. Residues: CSAHPRLAAYTDTQYF.

This clonotype has at least ten counts. The chain is built from TRBV11-2 and TRBJ2-7, with TRBD2 as a possible D gene (5 bases). The V and J ends lost 4 bases and 0 bases respectively, with 10 bases between them. Germline V gives CDR1 SGHAT, CDR2 FQNNGV. There are 14 residues in the CDR3. The CDR3 protein is CASSSDWVSYEQYF. The CDR3, as DNA: TGTGCCAGCAGCTCGGACTGGGTCTCCTACGAGCAGTACTTC.

The chain combines TRBV7-9 with TRBJ2-7; D not resolved. The CDR3 has 13 residues. CDR1 and CDR2 (germline): SEHNR, FQNEAQ (reference sequence). Deletions cut 4 bases from V and 4 bases from J, with 11 bases between. The CDR3 here is CASSSIPTYEQYF. Written as DNA, the CDR3 is TGTGCCAGCAGCTCAATACCAACGTACGAGCAGTACTTC.

By frequency in the sample, this clonotype is medium-sized. The CDR3 DNA sequence: TGTGCCAGTAGTACAGGGGCTAACTATGGCTACACCTTC. Residues: CASSTGANYGYTF. This chain joins TRBV19 and TRBJ1-2; a possible D gene is TRBD1 (6 bases). Germline values: CDR1 LNHDA, CDR2 SQIVND (reference sequence). Trimming removed 4 bases at V and 0 bases at J, with 6 bases between. CDR3 length: 13 amino acids.

The chain uses TRBV4-2 and TRBJ2-3, with D maybe TRBD2 (6 bases). The V end lost 3 bases, the J end lost 0 bases, and 16 bases lay between the germline ends. The germline V gene has CDR1 LGHNA and CDR2 YNFKEQ. The CDR3 loop spans 17 amino acids. The CDR3 is CASSHLSSGPSTDTQYF. As DNA, the CDR3 is TGTGCCAGCAGCCATCTGAGTAGCGGACCTAGCACAGATACGCAGTATTTT.

The CDR3 region is CASRPGQEGGSPLHF. The CDR3 nucleotides read TGTGCCAGCAGGCCCGGACAGGAGGGAGGTTCACCCCTCCACTTT. The chain links TRBV6-1 to TRBJ1-6; TRBD1 aligns across 7 bases. V gave up 6 bases and J gave up 9 bases; unmatched junction bases: 11. There are 15 residues in the CDR3. Germline-derived CDR1 and CDR2 are MNHNS and SASEGT.